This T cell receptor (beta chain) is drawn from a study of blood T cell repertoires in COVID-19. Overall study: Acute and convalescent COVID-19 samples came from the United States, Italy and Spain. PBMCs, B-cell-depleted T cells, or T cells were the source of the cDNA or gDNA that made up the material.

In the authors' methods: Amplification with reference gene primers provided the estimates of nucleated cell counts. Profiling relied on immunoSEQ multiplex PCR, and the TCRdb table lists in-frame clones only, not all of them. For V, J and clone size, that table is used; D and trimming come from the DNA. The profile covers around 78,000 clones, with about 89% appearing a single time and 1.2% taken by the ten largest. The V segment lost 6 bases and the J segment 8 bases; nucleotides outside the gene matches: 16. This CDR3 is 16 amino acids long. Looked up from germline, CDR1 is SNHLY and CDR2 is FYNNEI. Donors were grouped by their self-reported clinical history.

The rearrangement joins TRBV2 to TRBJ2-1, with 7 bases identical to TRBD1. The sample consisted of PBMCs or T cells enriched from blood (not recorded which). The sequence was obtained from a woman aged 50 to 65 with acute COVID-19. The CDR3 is CASRPYRQGRIDEQFF. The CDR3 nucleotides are TGTGCCAGCAGGCCCTATCGACAGGGTAGGATCGATGAGCAGTTCTTC.